The T cell receptor beta chain described here comes from a study of cytomegalovirus exposure and HLA in healthy donors. Points from the study as a whole: Within a later analysis, the majority of CMV-associated TCR beta chains appeared HLA-restricted. Published work reported that the classifier diagnosed cytomegalovirus status with high specificity and sensitivity. The analysis excluded some indistinguishable V segments, including TRBV6-2 and TRBV6-3.

As for this clone: What it binds is not known.

The CDR3 consists of 15 residues. J lost 0 bases, V lost 4 bases, and 3 bases had no gene match. Germline V gene data show CDR1 as MNHEY and CDR2 as SVGAGI. The PCR had 60 Vbeta and 13 Jbeta primers. This table comes from immunoSEQ multiplex PCR, and its TCRdb copy is limited to in-frame clones, with some not included. Of about 170,000 clones in the sample, over 60% are singletons; the top ten hold approximately 2.1%. The source material was PBMCs. The source is a woman in her fifties or sixties in good health and CMV-seronegative. This chain joins TRBV6-5 and TRBJ2-1; TRBD1 matches 7 bases. In nucleotides, the CDR3 is TGTGCCAGCAGTTGGGGACAGAGCTCCTACAATGAGCAGTTCTTC. Amino acid sequence: CASSWGQSSYNEQFF.